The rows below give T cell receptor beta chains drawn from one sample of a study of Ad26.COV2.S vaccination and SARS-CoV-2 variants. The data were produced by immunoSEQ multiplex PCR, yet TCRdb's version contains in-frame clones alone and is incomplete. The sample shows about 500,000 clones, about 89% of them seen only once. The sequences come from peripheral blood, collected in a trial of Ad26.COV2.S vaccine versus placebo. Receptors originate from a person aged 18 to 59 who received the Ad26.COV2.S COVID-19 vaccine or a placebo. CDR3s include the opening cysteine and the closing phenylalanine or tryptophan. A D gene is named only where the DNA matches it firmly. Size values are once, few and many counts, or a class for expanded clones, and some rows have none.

CDR3nt: TGCGCCAGCAGCTTGGAAAATTCACCCCTCCACTTT
CDR3aa: CASSLENSPLHF
j_gene: TRBJ1-6
abundance: once
d_gene: NA
v_gene: TRBV5-1

CDR3nt: TGTGCCAGCAGTGACTCGATGGGGGCCGGGGAAAAACTGTTTTTT
CDR3aa: CASSDSMGAGEKLFF
j_gene: TRBJ1-4
abundance: NA
d_gene: NA
v_gene: TRBV6-4

CDR3nt: TGCGCCAGCAGCTTGGAGGGATCTGGAAACACCATATATTTT
CDR3aa: CASSLEGSGNTIYF
j_gene: TRBJ1-3
abundance: NA
d_gene: NA
v_gene: TRBV5-1

CDR3nt: TGCAGTGCTAGTACTCCGCAGGATAGCAATCAGCCCCAGCATTTT
CDR3aa: CSASTPQDSNQPQHF
j_gene: TRBJ1-5
abundance: NA
d_gene: NA
v_gene: TRBV20-1

CDR3nt: TGTGCCAGCAGATACGGACTGTTATGGGACACTGAAGCTTTCTTT
CDR3aa: CASRYGLLWDTEAFF
j_gene: TRBJ1-1
abundance: few
d_gene: NA
v_gene: TRBV5-8

CDR3nt: TGCAGCGTTGAAAAAGGGAACCCCCAAGGAGATACGCAGTATTTT
CDR3aa: CSVEKGNPQGDTQYF
j_gene: TRBJ2-3
abundance: NA
d_gene: NA
v_gene: TRBV29-1

CDR3nt: TGCGCCAGCAGCCAACTGAACGGACAGGGTAACTATGGCTACACCTTC
CDR3aa: CASSQLNGQGNYGYTF
j_gene: TRBJ1-2
abundance: NA
d_gene: TRBD1
v_gene: TRBV4-1

CDR3nt: TGTGCCAGCAGTGAGGGCTGGTACAATGAGCAGTTCTTC
CDR3aa: CASSEGWYNEQFF
j_gene: TRBJ2-1
abundance: NA
d_gene: NA
v_gene: TRBV2

CDR3nt: TGTGCCAGTAGTATTAGGGGGCCCGTTCTCGCGAACACCGGGGAGCTGTTTTTT
CDR3aa: CASSIRGPVLANTGELFF
j_gene: TRBJ2-2
abundance: once
d_gene: TRBD1
v_gene: TRBV19

CDR3nt: TGTGCCAGCAGTCCAACGCACGGGAAGGGGATGGTGAAACTGTTTTTT
CDR3aa: CASSPTHGKGMVKLFF
j_gene: TRBJ1-4
abundance: once
d_gene: NA
v_gene: TRBV28

CDR3nt: TGTGCCAGCAGGGCGAAGGGGGGGACCCAGTACTTC
CDR3aa: CASRAKGGTQYF
j_gene: TRBJ2-5
abundance: NA
d_gene: NA
v_gene: TRBV7-8

CDR3nt: TGTGCCAGCAGCTCCCCGGGACAGAACACCGGGGAGCTGTTTTTT
CDR3aa: CASSSPGQNTGELFF
j_gene: TRBJ2-2
abundance: NA
d_gene: NA
v_gene: TRBV7-3

CDR3nt: TGTGCCAGCAGCTTACTCGAGACAGGGAACTATGGCTACACCTTC
CDR3aa: CASSLLETGNYGYTF
j_gene: TRBJ1-2
abundance: NA
d_gene: TRBD1
v_gene: TRBV7-9

CDR3nt: TGTGCCAGCAGGGACAGTACCTATAATTCACCCCTCCACTTT
CDR3aa: CASRDSTYNSPLHF
j_gene: TRBJ1-6
abundance: NA
d_gene: NA
v_gene: TRBV6-5

CDR3nt: TGTGCCAGCAGTTCCGCCTCATTCACCGGGGAGCTGTTTTTT
CDR3aa: CASSSASFTGELFF
j_gene: TRBJ2-2
abundance: NA
d_gene: NA
v_gene: TRBV27

CDR3nt: TGCGCCAGCAGCCGAGGGGATATCCCCGAAGCTTTCTTT
CDR3aa: CASSRGDIPEAFF
j_gene: TRBJ1-1
abundance: NA
d_gene: NA
v_gene: TRBV5-1

CDR3nt: TGTGCCAGTAGTATTACCGGGGGGAACACTGAAGCTTTCTTT
CDR3aa: CASSITGGNTEAFF
j_gene: TRBJ1-1
abundance: NA
d_gene: NA
v_gene: TRBV19

CDR3nt: TGTGCCAGCAGTTTCAGGACAGGGGGCAACTACGAGCAGTACTTC
CDR3aa: CASSFRTGGNYEQYF
j_gene: TRBJ2-7
abundance: once
d_gene: TRBD1
v_gene: TRBV27

CDR3nt: TGTGCCAGCAGCCAAGATTTGTCGCTAGCGAGCTCCTACAATGAGCAGTTCTTC
CDR3aa: CASSQDLSLASSYNEQFF
j_gene: TRBJ2-1
abundance: NA
d_gene: NA
v_gene: TRBV3-1/TRBV3-2

CDR3nt: TGCAGCGTTGTAAGGAACTATGGCTACACCTTC
CDR3aa: CSVVRNYGYTF
j_gene: TRBJ1-2
abundance: NA
d_gene: NA
v_gene: TRBV29-1

CDR3nt: TGTGCCAGCAGCGTAGAGTCGTGGGGACAGGGTAGAGGTGGCTACACCTTC
CDR3aa: CASSVESWGQGRGGYTF
j_gene: TRBJ1-2
abundance: NA
d_gene: TRBD1
v_gene: TRBV9

CDR3nt: TGTGCCAGCAGCTTGGCTTTGGGACTAGCGGGGGCTGGGGCCAACGTCCTGACTTTC
CDR3aa: CASSLALGLAGAGANVLTF
j_gene: TRBJ2-6
abundance: NA
d_gene: TRBD2
v_gene: TRBV7-2

CDR3nt: TGTGCCATCAGTGAGTCGGAGCGAGGCACAGATACGCAGTATTTT
CDR3aa: CAISESERGTDTQYF
j_gene: TRBJ2-3
abundance: NA
d_gene: NA
v_gene: TRBV10-3

CDR3nt: TGTGCCAGCAGCCAGACAGCCTATGGCTACACCTTC
CDR3aa: CASSQTAYGYTF
j_gene: TRBJ1-2
abundance: NA
d_gene: NA
v_gene: TRBV14

CDR3nt: TGTGCCAGCAGCTTAAGGGGGGGCACCTCCCCAGAGACCCAGTACTTC
CDR3aa: CASSLRGGTSPETQYF
j_gene: TRBJ2-5
abundance: NA
d_gene: NA
v_gene: TRBV13

CDR3nt: TGTGCCAGCTCACCGCGGGATTCAACAGGGACTGAAGCTTTCTTT
CDR3aa: CASSPRDSTGTEAFF
j_gene: TRBJ1-1
abundance: NA
d_gene: NA
v_gene: TRBV18

CDR3nt: TGTGCCAGCAGCCCTGGACAGAACTATGGCTACACCTTC
CDR3aa: CASSPGQNYGYTF
j_gene: TRBJ1-2
abundance: NA
d_gene: NA
v_gene: TRBV7-3

CDR3nt: TGTGCCAGCAGTGAATCCCAGAATCAGCCCCAGCATTTT
CDR3aa: CASSESQNQPQHF
j_gene: TRBJ1-5
abundance: NA
d_gene: NA
v_gene: TRBV6-1

CDR3nt: TGTGCCTGGCGGATCAGGGGGTCCGGAGAAAAACTGTTTTTT
CDR3aa: CAWRIRGSGEKLFF
j_gene: TRBJ1-4
abundance: NA
d_gene: TRBD1
v_gene: TRBV30

CDR3nt: TGTGCCATCAGAATTGAAACAGGGAGCTCATCATTTAAATATGGCTACACCTTC
CDR3aa: CAIRIETGSSSFKYGYTF
j_gene: TRBJ1-2
abundance: NA
d_gene: NA
v_gene: TRBV10-3

CDR3nt: TGTGCCAGTAGTAGAGGACAGCGGAACACTGAAGCTTTCTTT
CDR3aa: CASSRGQRNTEAFF
j_gene: TRBJ1-1
abundance: NA
d_gene: NA
v_gene: TRBV19

CDR3nt: TGTGCCACCACCATATCCGGGACTAGAGCCGGGGAGCTGTTTTTT
CDR3aa: CATTISGTRAGELFF
j_gene: TRBJ2-2
abundance: NA
d_gene: TRBD2
v_gene: TRBV28

CDR3nt: TGTGCCAGTAAACCGGACTTCTCCTACGAGCAGTACTTC
CDR3aa: CASKPDFSYEQYF
j_gene: TRBJ2-7
abundance: once
d_gene: NA
v_gene: TRBV19